The subject of this entry is one TCR beta chain. The data stem from a study of OX40 agonist ivuxolimab in advanced cancers. In the study overall: Ivuxolimab, an agonistic anti-OX40 (CD134) antibody, was given to patients.

The CDR3 spans 14 residues. CDR1 is SNHLY, CDR2 FYNNEI, per germline. V was clipped by 8 bases and J by 6 bases, with 16 bases between them. Profiled with immunoSEQ multiplex PCR; TCRdb holds only in-frame clones, not every one. The repertoire holds 55,000 to 85,000 clones, with approximately 86% as singletons. Specimen: CD4+ or CD8+ T cells sorted from blood, collected in a trial of the OX40 agonist ivuxolimab. The receptor was isolated from an adult with an advanced solid tumor such as melanoma, head and neck, liver or kidney cancer. V and J are TRBV2 and TRBJ2-2; the D gene is possibly TRBD2 (5 bases). CDR3 protein: CASGVSSMAGELFF. The CDR3 DNA sequence: TGTGCCAGCGGGGTTTCTAGCATGGCCGGGGAGCTGTTTTTT.